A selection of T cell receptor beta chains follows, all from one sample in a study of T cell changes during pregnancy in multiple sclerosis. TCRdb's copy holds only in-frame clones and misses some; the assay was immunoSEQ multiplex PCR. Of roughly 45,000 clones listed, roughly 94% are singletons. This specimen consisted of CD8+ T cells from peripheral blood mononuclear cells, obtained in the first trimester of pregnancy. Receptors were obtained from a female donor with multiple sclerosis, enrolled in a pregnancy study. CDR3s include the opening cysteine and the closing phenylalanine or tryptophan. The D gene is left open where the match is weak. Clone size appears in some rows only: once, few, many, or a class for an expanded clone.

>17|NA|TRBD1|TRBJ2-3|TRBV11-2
TGTGCCAGCAGCTTGGGGCCCGGGACAGGGATCACAGATACGCAGTATTTT
CASSLGPGTGITDTQYF
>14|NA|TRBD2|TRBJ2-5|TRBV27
TGTGCCAGCGGGATACTAGCGGGAGGTGAGACCCAGTACTTC
CASGILAGGETQYF
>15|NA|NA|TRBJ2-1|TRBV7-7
TGTGCCAGCAGCTTTTCGGACAGCTCCTACAATGAGCAGTTCTTC
CASSFSDSSYNEQFF
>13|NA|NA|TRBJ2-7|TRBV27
TGTGCCAGCAGTTTAGGGCAGCTCTACGAGCAGTACTTC
CASSLGQLYEQYF
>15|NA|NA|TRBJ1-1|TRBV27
TGTGCCAGCAGTTGGTCAGGGGCCCCGAACACTGAAGCTTTCTTT
CASSWSGAPNTEAFF
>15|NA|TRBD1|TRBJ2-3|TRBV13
TGTGCCAGCAGCTTATCAAGGGGGCAAACAGATACGCAGTATTTT
CASSLSRGQTDTQYF
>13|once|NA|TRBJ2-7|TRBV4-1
TGCGCCAGCAGCCGCCCGGACAGCTACGAGCAGTACTTC
CASSRPDSYEQYF
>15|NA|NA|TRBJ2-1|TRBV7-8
TGTGCCAGCAGCTTAAGACGGGTACAAGGTGATGAGCAGTTCTTC
CASSLRRVQGDEQFF
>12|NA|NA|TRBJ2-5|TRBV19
TGTGCCAGTTCCCCAGGACAAGAGACCCAGTACTTC
CASSPGQETQYF
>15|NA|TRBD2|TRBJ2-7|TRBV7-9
TGTGCCAGCAGCGGGCCGGGACTAAAAGCCTACGAGCAGTACTTC
CASSGPGLKAYEQYF
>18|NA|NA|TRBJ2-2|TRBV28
TGTGCCAGCAGTTTATCAGTCGACGGGGGAATGTTAAAAGGGGAGCTGTTTTTT
CASSLSVDGGMLKGELFF
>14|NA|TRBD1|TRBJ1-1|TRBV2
TGTGCCAGCAGTGAAGAGGGACAGGGGGCTTTAGCTTTCTTT
CASSEEGQGALAFF
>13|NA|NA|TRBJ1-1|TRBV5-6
TGTGCCAGCAGCTTGCTCTTGCGGACTGAAGCTTTCTTT
CASSLLLRTEAFF
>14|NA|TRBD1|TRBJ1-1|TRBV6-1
TGTGCCAGCAGTGAGGGACAGGGTTGGGCTGAAGCTTTCTTT
CASSEGQGWAEAFF
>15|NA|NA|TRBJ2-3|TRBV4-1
TGCGCCAGCAGCCAAGAGGAGCGGAGCACAGATACGCAGTATTTT
CASSQEERSTDTQYF
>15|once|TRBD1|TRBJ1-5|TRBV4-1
TGCGCCAGCAGCCAGTACAGGGGTTTGAATCAGCCCCAGCATTTT
CASSQYRGLNQPQHF
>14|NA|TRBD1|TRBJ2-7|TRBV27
TGTGCCAGCAGTTCGGGGACAGGGGGCTACGAGCAGTACTTC
CASSSGTGGYEQYF
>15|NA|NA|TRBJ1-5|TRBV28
TGTGCCAGCAGTTTTGGTCCTAATAGCAATCAGCCCCAGCATTTT
CASSFGPNSNQPQHF
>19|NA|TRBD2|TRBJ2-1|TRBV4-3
TGCGCCAGCAGCCAAGATATAATGAAGGCAGCGGGAGCTTACAATGAGCAGTTCTTC
CASSQDIMKAAGAYNEQFF
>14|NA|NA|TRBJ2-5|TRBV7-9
TGTGCCAGCGGATCGGGAAGGACCCAAGAGACCCAGTACTTC
CASGSGRTQETQYF
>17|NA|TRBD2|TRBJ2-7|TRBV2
TGTGCCAGCAGGTATCGGCGACTAGCGGGAGCCCCCTACGAGCAGTACTTC
CASRYRRLAGAPYEQYF
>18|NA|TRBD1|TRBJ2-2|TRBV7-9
TGTGCCAGCAGCACCAGAAGACAGGGGGCTGGATCCACCGGGGAGCTGTTTTTT
CASSTRRQGAGSTGELFF
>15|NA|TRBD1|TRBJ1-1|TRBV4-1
TGCGCCAGCAGCCAAGAGGACAGGGTGAACACTGAAGCTTTCTTT
CASSQEDRVNTEAFF
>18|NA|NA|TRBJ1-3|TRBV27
TGTGCCAGCGGGGCCTACAGGGATCCCTCTTTGAAAGGAAACACCATATATTTT
CASGAYRDPSLKGNTIYF
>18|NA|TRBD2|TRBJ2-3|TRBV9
TGTGCCAGCAGCGCCCCCTTAGCGGGAGGGCGTGGCACAGATACGCAGTATTTT
CASSAPLAGGRGTDTQYF
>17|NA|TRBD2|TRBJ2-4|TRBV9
TGTGCCAGCAGCGTATATCGGGGGGGGGAGGCCAAAAACATTCAGTACTTC
CASSVYRGGEAKNIQYF
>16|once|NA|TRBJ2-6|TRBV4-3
TGCGCCAGCAGCCAAGAAGGGACATCTGGGGCCAACGTCCTGACTTTC
CASSQEGTSGANVLTF
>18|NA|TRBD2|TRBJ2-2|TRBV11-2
TGTGCCAGCAGCTTAGATCGGTTAGCGGGAGTTGAGACCGGGGAGCTGTTTTTT
CASSLDRLAGVETGELFF
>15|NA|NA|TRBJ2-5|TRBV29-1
TGCAGCGTTGATTGGCGCGGACTCAGTGGGGAGACCCAGTACTTC
CSVDWRGLSGETQYF
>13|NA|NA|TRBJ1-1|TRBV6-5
TGTGCCAGCAGTTACGGAGGGGACACTGAAGCTTTCTTT
CASSYGGDTEAFF
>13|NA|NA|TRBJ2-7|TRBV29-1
TGCAGCGTTGGACACCGAGCCACCTACGAGCAGTACTTC
CSVGHRATYEQYF
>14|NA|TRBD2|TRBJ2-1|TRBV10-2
TGCGCCAGCATGGGGACTAGCGGTTACAATGAGCAGTTCTTC
CASMGTSGYNEQFF
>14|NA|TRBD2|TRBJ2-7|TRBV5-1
TGCGCCAGCAGCCCTGGACTAGCGGGAGACGAGCAGTACTTC
CASSPGLAGDEQYF
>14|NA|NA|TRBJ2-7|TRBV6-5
TGTGCCAGCATGAAATCCCGGAGCTCCTACGAGCAGTACTTC
CASMKSRSSYEQYF
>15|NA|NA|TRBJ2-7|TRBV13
TGTGCCAGCAGCTTCGTTTCTAGCGTGGCCTACGAGCAGTACTTC
CASSFVSSVAYEQYF
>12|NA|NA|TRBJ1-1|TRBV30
TGTGCCTGGAGGGGACTGGACACTGAAGCTTTCTTT
CAWRGLDTEAFF
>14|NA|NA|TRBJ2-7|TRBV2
TGTGCCAGCAGTGAAGGTCCAGGGGCAAACGAGCAGTACTTC
CASSEGPGANEQYF
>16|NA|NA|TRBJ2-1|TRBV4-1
TGCGCCAGCAACCACCCTAGGATATACGGGGGCAATGAGCAGTTCTTC
CASNHPRIYGGNEQFF
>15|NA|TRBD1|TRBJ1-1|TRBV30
TGTGCCTGGAGTGAATGGACAGGGATGAACACTGAAGCTTTCTTT
CAWSEWTGMNTEAFF
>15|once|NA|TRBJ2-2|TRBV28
TGTGCCAGCAGGTTCGGGGTTGTGCTTTCCGGGGAGCTGTTTTTT
CASRFGVVLSGELFF
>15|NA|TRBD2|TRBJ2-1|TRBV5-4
TGTGCCAGCAGCCCGGGAGGGGGTGCTTACAATGAGCAGTTCTTC
CASSPGGGAYNEQFF
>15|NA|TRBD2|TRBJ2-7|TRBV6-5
TGTGCCAGCAGTCCCTGGACTAGCGGGAATCACGAGCAGTACTTC
CASSPWTSGNHEQYF
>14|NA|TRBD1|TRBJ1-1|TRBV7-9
TGTGCCAGCAGCAAGGGACAGTTGAACACTGAAGCTTTCTTT
CASSKGQLNTEAFF
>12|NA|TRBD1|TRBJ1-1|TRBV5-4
TGTGCCAGCAGCTCAGGGGGCACTGAAGCTTTCTTT
CASSSGGTEAFF
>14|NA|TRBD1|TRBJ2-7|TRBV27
TGTGCCAGCAGTCCCCGGGACAGGGGCCATGAGCAGTACTTC
CASSPRDRGHEQYF
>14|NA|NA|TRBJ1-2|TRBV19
TGTGCCAGTAGTACACAGGGATCCCTACATGGCTACACCTTC
CASSTQGSLHGYTF
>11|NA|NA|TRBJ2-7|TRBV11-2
TGTGCCAGCAGCGAGTCCTACGAGCAGTACTTC
CASSESYEQYF
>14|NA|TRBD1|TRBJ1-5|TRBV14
TGTGCCAGCAGCCAGGGACAGGGCAATCAGCCCCAGCATTTT
CASSQGQGNQPQHF
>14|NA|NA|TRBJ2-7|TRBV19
TGTGCCAGTAGTTATCAGGGAAGGTTAAACGAGCAGTACTTC
CASSYQGRLNEQYF
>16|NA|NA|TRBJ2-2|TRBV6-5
TGTGCCAGCAGTTACCCCGGGAGCGGGAACACCGGGGAGCTGTTTTTT
CASSYPGSGNTGELFF
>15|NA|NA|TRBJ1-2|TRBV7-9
TGTGCCAGCACCGACAGTAAGGGGTCTAACTATGGCTACACCTTC
CASTDSKGSNYGYTF
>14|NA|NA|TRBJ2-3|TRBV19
TGTGCCAGTACTCAGGGGCCCTCTCCGGATACGCAGTATTTT
CASTQGPSPDTQYF
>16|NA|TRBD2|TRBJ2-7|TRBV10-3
TGTGCCATCAGTGAGTCGGGCGGGAGCTCAACCTACGAGCAGTACTTC
CAISESGGSSTYEQYF
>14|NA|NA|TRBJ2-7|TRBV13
TGTGCCAGCACTGGACGGGACTTCTCCTACGAGCAGTACTTC
CASTGRDFSYEQYF
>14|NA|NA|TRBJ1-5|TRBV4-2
TGTGCCAGCAGCCTAGGGAGGGGGAATCAGCCCCAGCATTTT
CASSLGRGNQPQHF
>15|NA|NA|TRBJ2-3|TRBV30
TGTGCCTGGACCTTTGGGGGGGGGCGCCCAGATACGCAGTATTTT
CAWTFGGGRPDTQYF
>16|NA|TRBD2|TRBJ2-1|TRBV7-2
TGTGCCAGCAGCCCAGGACTAGCGGGAGCCGACAATGAGCAGTTCTTC
CASSPGLAGADNEQFF